This TCR delta chain stems from a study of γδ T cells in repeated Plasmodium falciparum infection. Study information: The natural-infection arm compared Malian children under seasonal malaria with matched Australian children. Timepoints: baseline, immediately before selected infections, and 21 days after every infection. Some Malian samples span acute malaria episodes; others come from no-transmission periods.

Looked up from germline, CDR1 is TSWWSYY and CDR2 is QGS. V shed 5 bases and J 1 base; nucleotides not matched to a gene: 13. This CDR3 is built from 18 residues. TCRdb made new clone calls on the multiplex PCR reads using CATT. This table holds around 52,000 delta-chain clones, around 1.8% found once. Gammadelta T cells were flow-sorted from PBMC into Vgamma9/Vdelta2+ and Vdelta2-negative populations for bulk analysis. This clone was counted ten times or more. Its antigen is not identified. Translating this DNA gives a protein that differs at residue 12 from the TCRdb one, which belongs to a much larger clone; a read error is likely, and the protein shown is this translation. Whole-study findings and limits: Vdelta2-negative gammadelta repertoires, largely Vdelta1+, seemingly showed infection-driven waves of new clonal selection.

The sample taken for sequencing was gamma-delta T cells from blood. J is TRDJ1 and V is TRDV1; 10 bases map to TRDD3. The sequence was obtained from a pool of human donors (malaria-infected and uninfected, not separated). The DNA of the CDR3 is TGTGCTCTTGGGACCCACCTGGGGGATAAGTATAGCACCGATAAACTCATCTTT. This translates into CALGTHLGDKYSTDKLIF.